The sequence of this TCR beta chain was determined in a study of read filtering for tumor transcriptome and immune sequencing. The library was built from about 0.4 ug RNA with molecular barcoded adaptors for alpha/delta and beta/gamma chains. One entry per CDR3 protein, called by TCRdb with MiXCR from the reads. This table holds over 80,000 distinct CDR3 sequences, 9% to 15% found once. In germline, CDR1 is MNHEY, CDR2 SVGAGI. There are 15 residues in the CDR3. About this clonotype itself: The junction departs from the called germline gene at one end, perhaps through a read error.

Material: a population of CD138-negative cells sorted from bone marrow. This TCR came from a donor at least 40 years old with multiple myeloma. This chain uses TRBV6-5 with TRBJ2-2; 7 nucleotides match TRBD2. In DNA, the CDR3 is TGTGCCAGCAAGGAGGGAGGGAGAAACACCGGGGAGCTGCTTTTT. As protein: CASKEGGRNTGELLF.